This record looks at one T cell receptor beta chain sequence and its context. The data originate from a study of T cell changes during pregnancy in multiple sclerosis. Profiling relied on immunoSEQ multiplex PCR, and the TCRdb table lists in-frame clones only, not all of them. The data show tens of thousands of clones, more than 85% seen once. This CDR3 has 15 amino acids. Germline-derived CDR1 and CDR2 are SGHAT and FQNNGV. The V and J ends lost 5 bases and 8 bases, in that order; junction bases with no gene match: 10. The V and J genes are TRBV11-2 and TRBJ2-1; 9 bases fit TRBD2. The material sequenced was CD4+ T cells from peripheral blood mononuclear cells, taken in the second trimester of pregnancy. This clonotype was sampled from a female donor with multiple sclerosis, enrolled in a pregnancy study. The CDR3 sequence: CASSPRLAALYEQFF. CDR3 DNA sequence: TGTGCCAGCAGCCCCAGACTAGCGGCTCTCTATGAGCAGTTCTTC.